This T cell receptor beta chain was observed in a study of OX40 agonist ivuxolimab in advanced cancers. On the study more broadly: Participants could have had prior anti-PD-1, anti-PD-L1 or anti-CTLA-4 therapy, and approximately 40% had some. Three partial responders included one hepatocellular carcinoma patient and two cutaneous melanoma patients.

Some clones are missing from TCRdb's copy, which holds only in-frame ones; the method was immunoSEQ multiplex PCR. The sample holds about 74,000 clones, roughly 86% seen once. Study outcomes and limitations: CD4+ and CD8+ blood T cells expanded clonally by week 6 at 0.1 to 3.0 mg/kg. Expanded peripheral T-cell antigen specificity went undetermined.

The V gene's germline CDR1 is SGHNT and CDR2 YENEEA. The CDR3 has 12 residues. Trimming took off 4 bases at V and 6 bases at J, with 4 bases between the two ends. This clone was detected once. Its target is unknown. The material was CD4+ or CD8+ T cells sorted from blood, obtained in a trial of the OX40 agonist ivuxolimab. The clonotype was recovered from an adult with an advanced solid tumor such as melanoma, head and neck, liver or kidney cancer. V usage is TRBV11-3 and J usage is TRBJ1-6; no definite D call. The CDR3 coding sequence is TGTGCCAGCAGCTCTGGTAATTCACCCCTCCACTTT. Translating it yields CASSSGNSPLHF.